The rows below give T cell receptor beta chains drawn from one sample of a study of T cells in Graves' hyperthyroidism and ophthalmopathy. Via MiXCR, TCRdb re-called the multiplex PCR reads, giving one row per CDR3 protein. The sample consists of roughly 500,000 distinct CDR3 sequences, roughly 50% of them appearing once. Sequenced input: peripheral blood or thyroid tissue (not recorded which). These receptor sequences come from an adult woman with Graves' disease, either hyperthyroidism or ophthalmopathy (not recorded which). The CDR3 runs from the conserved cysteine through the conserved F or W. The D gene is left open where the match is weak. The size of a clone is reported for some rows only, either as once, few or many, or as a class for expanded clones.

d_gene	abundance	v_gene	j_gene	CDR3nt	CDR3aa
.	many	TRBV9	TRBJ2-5	TGTGCCAGCAGCCAAGGGGAATTGGAGACCCAGTACTTC	CASSQGELETQYF
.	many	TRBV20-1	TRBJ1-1	TGCAGTGCTTCGACAGGAGGGGACACTGAAGCTTTCTTT	CSASTGGDTEAFF
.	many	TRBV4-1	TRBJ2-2	TGCGCCAGCAGCCAAGATGGAGGGGCCGGGGAGCTGTTTTTT	CASSQDGGAGELFF
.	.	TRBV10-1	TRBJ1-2	TGCACCAGCAGAGATCGGAGCTATGGCTACACCTTC	CTSRDRSYGYTF
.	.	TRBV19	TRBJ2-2	TGTGCCAGTAGTATCCGGACAGCGTACACCGGGGAGCTGTTTTTT	CASSIRTAYTGELFF
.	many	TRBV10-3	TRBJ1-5	TGTGCCATCAGTGAGAGTAAGGGTGTCGGCAATCAGCCCCAGCATTTT	CAISESKGVGNQPQHF
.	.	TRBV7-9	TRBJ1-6	TGTGCCAGCAGCTTAGCGACCTATTCACTCCTCCACTTT	CASSLATYSLLHF
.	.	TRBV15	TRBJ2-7	TGTGCCACCAGCAGGGGTGGCGAGCAGTACTTC	CATSRGGEQYF
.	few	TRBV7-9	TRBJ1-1	TGTGCCAGCAGCGTTGTCGATCGTACTGAAGCTTTCTTT	CASSVVDRTEAFF
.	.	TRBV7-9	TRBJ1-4	TGTGCCAGCAGCTTCCCAGGGAGAGAACTGTTTTTT	CASSFPGRELFF
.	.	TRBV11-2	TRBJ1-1	TGTGCCAGCAGCTTAGATGTGGCTTTCTTT	CASSLDVAFF
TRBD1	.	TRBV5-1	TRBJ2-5	TGCGCCAGCATGGACAGGGGGCGGCAAGAGACCCAGTACTTC	CASMDRGRQETQYF
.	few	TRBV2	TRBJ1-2	TGTGCCAGCAGTGTTTCCCTAGATGGCTACACCTTC	CASSVSLDGYTF
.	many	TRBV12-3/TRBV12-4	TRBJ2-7	TGTGCCAGCACCATTAGCCGGAGTCGCAGAGAGCAGTACTTC	CASTISRSRREQYF
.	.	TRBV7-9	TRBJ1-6	TGTGCCAGCAGCTCTCAAGGGGGACCCCTCCACTTT	CASSSQGGPLHF
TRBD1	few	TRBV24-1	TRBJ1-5	TGTGCCACCAGTGATCCATCTCAGGGGGGAAACAATCAGCCCCAGCATTTT	CATSDPSQGGNNQPQHF
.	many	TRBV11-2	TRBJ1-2	TGTGCCAGCAGCCTCTTCAGGACAGCGGGCGGCTACACCTTC	CASSLFRTAGGYTF
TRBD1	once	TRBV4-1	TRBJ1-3	TGCACCAGCAGCCAAGATGACAGGGTCTCTGGAAACACCACATATTTT	CTSSQDDRVSGNTTYF
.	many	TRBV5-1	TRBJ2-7	TGCGCCAGCAGCTTGGGACAGTCCTCCTACGAGCAGTACTTC	CASSLGQSSYEQYF
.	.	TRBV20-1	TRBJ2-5	TGCAGTGCTAGAGATCTCTATGGCCAGTACTTC	CSARDLYGQYF
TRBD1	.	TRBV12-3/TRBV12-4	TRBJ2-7	TGTGCCAGCAGTCGCGACAGGGCCCACGAGCATTACTTC	CASSRDRAHEHYF
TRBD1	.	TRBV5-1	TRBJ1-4	TGCGCCAGCAGCCGGGACACCGGGACAGGGGTTGAAAAACTGTTTTTT	CASSRDTGTGVEKLFF